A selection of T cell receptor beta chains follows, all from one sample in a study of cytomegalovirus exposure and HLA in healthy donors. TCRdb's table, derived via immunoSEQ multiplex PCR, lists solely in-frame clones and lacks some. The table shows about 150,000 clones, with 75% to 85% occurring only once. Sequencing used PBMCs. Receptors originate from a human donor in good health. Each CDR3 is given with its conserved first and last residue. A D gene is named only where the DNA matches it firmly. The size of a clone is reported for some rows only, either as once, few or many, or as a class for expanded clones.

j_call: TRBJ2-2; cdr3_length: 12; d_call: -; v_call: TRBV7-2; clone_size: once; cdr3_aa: CASTWNTGELFF
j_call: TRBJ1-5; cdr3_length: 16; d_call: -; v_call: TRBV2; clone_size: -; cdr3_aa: CASSIFRHKGNQPQHF
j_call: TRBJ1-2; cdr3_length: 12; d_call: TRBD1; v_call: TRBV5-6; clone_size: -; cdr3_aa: CASSLGDRVYPF
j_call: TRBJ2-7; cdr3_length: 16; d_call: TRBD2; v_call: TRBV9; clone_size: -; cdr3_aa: CASSVGGTSRLYEQYF
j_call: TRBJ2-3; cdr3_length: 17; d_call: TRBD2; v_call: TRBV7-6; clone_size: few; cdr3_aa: CASSSGLAGGRADTQYF
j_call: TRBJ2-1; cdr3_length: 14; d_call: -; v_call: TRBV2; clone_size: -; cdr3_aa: CASSGTESYNEQFF
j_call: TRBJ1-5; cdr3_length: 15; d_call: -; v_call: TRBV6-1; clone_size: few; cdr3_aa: CASSESWAVDQPQHF
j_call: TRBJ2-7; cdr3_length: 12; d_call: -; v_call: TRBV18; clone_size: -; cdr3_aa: CASSPGPGEQYF
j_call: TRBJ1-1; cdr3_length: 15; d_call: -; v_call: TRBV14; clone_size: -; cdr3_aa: CASSQPPGSYTEAFF
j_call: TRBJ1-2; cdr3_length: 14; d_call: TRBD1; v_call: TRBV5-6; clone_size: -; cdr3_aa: CASSFDGTDYGYTF
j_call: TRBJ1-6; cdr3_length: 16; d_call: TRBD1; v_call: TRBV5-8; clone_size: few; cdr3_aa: CASSLTSGTGASPLHF
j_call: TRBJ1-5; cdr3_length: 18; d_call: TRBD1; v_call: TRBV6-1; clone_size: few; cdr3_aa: CASSEAPLQGNSNQPQHF
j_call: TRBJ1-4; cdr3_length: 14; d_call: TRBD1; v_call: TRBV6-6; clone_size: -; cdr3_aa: CASTRGQGREKLFF
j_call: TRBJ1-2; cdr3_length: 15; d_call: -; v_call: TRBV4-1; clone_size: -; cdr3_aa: CASSQIQTGAYGYTF
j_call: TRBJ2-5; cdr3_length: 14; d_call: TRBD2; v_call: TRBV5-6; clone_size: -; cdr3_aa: CASRLLAGQETQYF
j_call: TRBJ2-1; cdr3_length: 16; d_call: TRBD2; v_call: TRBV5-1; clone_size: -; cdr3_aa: CASSLGLAGGNNEQFF
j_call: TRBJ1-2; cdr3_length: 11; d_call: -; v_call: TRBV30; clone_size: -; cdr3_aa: CAWKVGRGYTF
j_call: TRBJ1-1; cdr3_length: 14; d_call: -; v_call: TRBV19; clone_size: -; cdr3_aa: CASSNIMEFTEAFF
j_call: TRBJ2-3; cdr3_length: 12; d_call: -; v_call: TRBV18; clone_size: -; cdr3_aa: CASSPTEDTQYF
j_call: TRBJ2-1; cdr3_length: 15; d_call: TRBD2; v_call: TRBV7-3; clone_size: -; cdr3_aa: CASSSGTSHVNEQFF
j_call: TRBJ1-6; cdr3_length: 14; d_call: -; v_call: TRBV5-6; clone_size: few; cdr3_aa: CASSLGQFNSPLHF
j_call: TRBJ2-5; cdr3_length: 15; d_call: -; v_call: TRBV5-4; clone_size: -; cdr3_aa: CASSFPQGPQETQYF
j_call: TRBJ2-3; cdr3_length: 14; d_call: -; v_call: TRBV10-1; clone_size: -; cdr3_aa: CASSEAPLVDTQYF
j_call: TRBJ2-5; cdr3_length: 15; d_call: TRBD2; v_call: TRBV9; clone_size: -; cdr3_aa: CASSVGTSGQETQYF
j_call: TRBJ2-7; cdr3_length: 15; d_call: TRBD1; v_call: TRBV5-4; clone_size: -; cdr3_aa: CASSFWGTGEYEQYF
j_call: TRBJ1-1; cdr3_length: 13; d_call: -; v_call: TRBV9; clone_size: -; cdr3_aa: CASSGYMNTEAFF
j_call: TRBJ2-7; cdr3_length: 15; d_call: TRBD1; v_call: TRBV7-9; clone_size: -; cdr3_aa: CASSSLGQGHSEQYF
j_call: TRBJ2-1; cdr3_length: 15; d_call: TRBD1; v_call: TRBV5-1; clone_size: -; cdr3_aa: CASSLGTGVMNEQFF
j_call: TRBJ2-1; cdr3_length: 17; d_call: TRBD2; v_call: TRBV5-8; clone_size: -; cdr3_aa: CASSEFVRTSGYNEQFF
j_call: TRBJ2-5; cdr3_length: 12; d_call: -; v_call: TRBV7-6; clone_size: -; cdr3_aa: CASSLDGETQYF
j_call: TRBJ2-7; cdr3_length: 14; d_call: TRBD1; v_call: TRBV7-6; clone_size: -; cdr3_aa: CASSSGTGTYEQYF